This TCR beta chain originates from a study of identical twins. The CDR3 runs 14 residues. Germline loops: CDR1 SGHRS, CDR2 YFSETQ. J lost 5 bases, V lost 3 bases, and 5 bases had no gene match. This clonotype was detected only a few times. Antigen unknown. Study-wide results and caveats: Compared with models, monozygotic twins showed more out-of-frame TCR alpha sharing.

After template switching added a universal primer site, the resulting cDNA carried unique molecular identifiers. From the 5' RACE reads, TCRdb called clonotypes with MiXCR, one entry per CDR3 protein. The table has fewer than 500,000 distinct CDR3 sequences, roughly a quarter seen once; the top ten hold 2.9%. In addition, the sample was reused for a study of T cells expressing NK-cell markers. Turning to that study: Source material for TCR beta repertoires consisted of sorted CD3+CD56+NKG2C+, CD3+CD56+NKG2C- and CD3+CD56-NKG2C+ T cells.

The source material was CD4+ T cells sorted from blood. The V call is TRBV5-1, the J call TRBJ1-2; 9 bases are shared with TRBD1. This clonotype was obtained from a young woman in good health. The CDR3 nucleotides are TGCGCCAGCAGCTCACCGGACAGGGGTTATGGCTACACCTTC. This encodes CASSSPDRGYGYTF.